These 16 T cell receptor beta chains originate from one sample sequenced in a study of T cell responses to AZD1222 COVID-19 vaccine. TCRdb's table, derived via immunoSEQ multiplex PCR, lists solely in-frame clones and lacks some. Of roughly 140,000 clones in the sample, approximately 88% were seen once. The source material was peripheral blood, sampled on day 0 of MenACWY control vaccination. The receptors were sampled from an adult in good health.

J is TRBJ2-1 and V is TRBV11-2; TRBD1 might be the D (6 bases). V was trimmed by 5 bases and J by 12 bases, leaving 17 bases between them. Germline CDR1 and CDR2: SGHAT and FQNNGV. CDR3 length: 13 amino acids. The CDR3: CASSNLPGDAQFF. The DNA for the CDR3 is TGTGCCAGCAGCAATTTACCAGGGGACGCGCAGTTCTTC.

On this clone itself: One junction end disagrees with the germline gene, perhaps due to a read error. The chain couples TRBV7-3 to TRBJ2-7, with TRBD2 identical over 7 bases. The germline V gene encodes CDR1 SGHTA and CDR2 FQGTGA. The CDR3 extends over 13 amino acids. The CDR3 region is CASSLTGGNPGAF. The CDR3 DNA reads TGTGCCAGCAGCTTAACGGGGGGGAATCCCGGGGCATTC.

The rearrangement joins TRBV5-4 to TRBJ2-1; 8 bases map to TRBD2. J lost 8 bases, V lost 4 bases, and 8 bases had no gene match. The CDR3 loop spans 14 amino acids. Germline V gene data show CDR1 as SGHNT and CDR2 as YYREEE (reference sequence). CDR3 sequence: CASSEAGVRDEQFF. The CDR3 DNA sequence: TGTGCCAGCAGCGAAGCGGGAGTTCGGGATGAGCAGTTCTTC.

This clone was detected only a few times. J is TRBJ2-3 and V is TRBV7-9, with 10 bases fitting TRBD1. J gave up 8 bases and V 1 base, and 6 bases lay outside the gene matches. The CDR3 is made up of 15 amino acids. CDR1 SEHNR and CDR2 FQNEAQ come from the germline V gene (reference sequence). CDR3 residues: CASSLGDRGHGTQYF. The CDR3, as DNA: TGTGCCAGCAGCTTAGGAGACAGGGGGCATGGTACGCAGTATTTT.

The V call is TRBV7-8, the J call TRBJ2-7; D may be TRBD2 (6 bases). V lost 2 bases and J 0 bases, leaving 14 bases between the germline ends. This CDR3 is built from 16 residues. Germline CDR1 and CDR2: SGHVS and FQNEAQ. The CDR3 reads CASSLSRGLSSYEQYF. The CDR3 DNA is TGTGCCAGCAGCTTATCGCGGGGCCTCAGCTCCTACGAGCAGTACTTC.

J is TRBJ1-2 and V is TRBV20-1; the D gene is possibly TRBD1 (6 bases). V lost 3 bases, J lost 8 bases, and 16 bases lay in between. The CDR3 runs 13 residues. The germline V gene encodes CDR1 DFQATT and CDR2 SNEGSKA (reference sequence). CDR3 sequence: CSASSDRRGGYTF. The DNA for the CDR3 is TGCAGTGCTAGTTCAGACAGGAGGGGAGGCTACACCTTC.

DNA for the CDR3: TGCGCCAGCAGGGATAGCGGGGGGGCAGATACGCAGTATTTT. Its protein is CASRDSGGADTQYF. J is TRBJ2-3 and V is TRBV10-2, with 11 nucleotides matching TRBD2. CDR3 length: 14 amino acids. Germline V gene lookup returns CDR1 WSHSY and CDR2 SAAADI. Losses at the gene ends were 6 bases for V and 4 bases for J; bases not matched to a gene: 3.

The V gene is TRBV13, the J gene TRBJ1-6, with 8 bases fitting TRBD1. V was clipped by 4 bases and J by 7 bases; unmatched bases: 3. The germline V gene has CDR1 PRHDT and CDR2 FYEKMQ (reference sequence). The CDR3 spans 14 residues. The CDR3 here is CASSSTGGNSPLHF. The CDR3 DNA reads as TGTGCCAGCAGCTCTACAGGGGGAAATTCACCCCTCCACTTT.

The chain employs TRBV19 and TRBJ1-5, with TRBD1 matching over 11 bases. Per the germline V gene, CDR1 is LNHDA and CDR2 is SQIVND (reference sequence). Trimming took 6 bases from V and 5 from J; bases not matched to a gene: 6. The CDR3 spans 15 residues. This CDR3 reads CASSRDRGAHQPQHF. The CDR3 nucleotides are TGTGCCAGTAGCCGGGACAGGGGGGCGCATCAGCCCCAGCATTTT.

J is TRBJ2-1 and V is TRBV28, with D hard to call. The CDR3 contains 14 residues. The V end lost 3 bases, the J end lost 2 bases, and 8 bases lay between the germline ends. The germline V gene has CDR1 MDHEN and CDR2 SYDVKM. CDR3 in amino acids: CASSFSNPYNEQFF. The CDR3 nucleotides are TGTGCCAGCAGTTTTAGCAATCCCTACAATGAGCAGTTCTTC.

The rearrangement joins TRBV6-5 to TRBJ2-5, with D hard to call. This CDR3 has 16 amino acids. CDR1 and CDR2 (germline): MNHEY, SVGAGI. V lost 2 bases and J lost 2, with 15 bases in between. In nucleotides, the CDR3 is TGTGCCAGCAGTTACGCTTACAGTCGTGTACAAGAGACCCAGTACTTC. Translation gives CASSYAYSRVQETQYF.

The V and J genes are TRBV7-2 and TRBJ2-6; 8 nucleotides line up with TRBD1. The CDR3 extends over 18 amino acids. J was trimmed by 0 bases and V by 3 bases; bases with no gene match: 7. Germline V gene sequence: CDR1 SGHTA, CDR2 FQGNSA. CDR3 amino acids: CASSLTGQATSGANVLTF. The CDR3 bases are TGTGCCAGCAGCTTGACGGGACAGGCCACCTCTGGGGCCAACGTCCTGACTTTC.

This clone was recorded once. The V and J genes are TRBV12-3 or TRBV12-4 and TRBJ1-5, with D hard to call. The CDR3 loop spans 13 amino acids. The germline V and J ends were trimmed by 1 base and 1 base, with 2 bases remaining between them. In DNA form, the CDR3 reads TGTGCCAGCAGTTTAGTGAGCAATCAGCCCCAGCATTTT. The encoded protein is CASSLVSNQPQHF.

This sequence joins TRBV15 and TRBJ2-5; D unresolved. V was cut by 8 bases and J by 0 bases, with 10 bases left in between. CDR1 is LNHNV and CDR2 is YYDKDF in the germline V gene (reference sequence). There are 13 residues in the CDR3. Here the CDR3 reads CATSAWYQETQYF. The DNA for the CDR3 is TGTGCCACCTCCGCATGGTACCAAGAGACCCAGTACTTC.

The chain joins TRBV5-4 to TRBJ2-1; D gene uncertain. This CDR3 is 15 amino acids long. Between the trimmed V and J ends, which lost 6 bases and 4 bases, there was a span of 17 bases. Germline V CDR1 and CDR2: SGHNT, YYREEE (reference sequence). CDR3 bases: TGTGCCAGCACCCCTAGGAGCAGAGCTTACAATGAGCAGTTCTTC. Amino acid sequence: CASTPRSRAYNEQFF.

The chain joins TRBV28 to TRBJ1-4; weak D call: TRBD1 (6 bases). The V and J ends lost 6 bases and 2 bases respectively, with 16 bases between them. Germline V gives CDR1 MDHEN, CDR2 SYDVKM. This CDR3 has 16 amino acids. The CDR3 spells CASRWGGAGTNEKLFF. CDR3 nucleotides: TGTGCCAGCAGGTGGGGGGGCGCAGGGACTAATGAAAAACTGTTTTTT.